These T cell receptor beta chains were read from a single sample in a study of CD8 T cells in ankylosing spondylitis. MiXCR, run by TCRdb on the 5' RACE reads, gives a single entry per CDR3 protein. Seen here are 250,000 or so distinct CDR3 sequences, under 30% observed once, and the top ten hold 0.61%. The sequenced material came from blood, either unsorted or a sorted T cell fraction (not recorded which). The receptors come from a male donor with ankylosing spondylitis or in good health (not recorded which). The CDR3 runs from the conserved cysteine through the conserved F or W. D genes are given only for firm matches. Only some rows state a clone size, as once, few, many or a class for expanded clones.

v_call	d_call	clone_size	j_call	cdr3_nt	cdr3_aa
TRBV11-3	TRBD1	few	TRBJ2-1	TGTGCCAGCAGCTCACAGGGGCCGCGCCATGAGCAGTTCTTC	CASSSQGPRHEQFF
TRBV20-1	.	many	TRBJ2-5	TGCAGTGCTGTCCCTGGGGCTCACCAAGAGACCCAGTACTTC	CSAVPGAHQETQYF
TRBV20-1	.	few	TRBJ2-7	TGCAGTGCTAGAGATATGTTGGCAGGTTCCTCCTACGAGCAGTACTTC	CSARDMLAGSSYEQYF
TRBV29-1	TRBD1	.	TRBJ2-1	TGCAGCGTTGATCAGGGGGCGCGGAATGAGCAGTTCTTC	CSVDQGARNEQFF
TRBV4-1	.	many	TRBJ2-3	TGCGCCAGCAGCCATGGAGGGAGTAGCACAGATACGCAGTATTTT	CASSHGGSSTDTQYF
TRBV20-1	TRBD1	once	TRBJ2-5	TGCAGTGCTAGGGAGGACAGGGCCGTAGAGACCCAGTACTTC	CSAREDRAVETQYF
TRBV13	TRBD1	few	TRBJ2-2	TGTGCCAGCAGCTGGGACAGGGGAAGAGGAGAGCTGTTTTTT	CASSWDRGRGELFF
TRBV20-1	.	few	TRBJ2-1	TGCAGTGCCCCAAGGGCGGCTAGCCCACTCTTC	CSAPRAASPLF
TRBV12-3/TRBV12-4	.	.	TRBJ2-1	TGTGCCAGCACCCGGGGGGCATTCGAGAATGAGCAGTTCTTC	CASTRGAFENEQFF
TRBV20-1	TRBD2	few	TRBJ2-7	TGCAGTGCTAGGGCGGGAGGCGAGCAGTACTTC	CSARAGGEQYF
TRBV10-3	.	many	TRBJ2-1	TGTGCCATCAGTGGAGAACAGGAGCAGTTCTTC	CAISGEQEQFF
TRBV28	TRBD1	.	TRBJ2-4	TGTGCCAGCAGTTCCTTTCACGGGACAGGGTTGAACATTCAGTACTTC	CASSSFHGTGLNIQYF
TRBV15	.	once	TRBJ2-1	TGTGCCACCAGCAGGGGGGGGGCCGTAGGTGAGCAGTTCTTC	CATSRGGAVGEQFF
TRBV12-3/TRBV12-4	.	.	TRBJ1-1	TGTGCCAGCAGTTTAGCCCTTCCCTTGGGACGCCGGGCTTTCTTT	CASSLALPLGRRAFF
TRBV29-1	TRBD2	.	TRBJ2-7	TGCAGCCTATGGCGGGGGGGCTACGAGCAGTACTTC	CSLWRGGYEQYF
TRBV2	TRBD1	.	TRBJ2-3	TGTGCCAGCAGCCCGGGACAGGTCCAAGATACGCAGTATTTT	CASSPGQVQDTQYF
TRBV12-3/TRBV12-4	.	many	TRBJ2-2	TGTGCCAGCAGTTTCGGGAGACAGGGACTGTTTTTT	CASSFGRQGLFF
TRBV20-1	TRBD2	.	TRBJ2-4	TGCAGTGCTAAGACTAGCGGGGCCAAAAACATTCAGTACTTC	CSAKTSGAKNIQYF
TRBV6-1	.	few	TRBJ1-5	TGTGCCTGGGGAGGGGGGAATAGCAATCAGCCCCAGCATTTT	CAWGGGNSNQPQHF
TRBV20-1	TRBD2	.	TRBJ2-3	TGCAGTGCTGAAAGCGGGGAGGGCGCAGATACGCAGTATTTT	CSAESGEGADTQYF
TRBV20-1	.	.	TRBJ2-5	TGCAGTGCTGTACATCGGTACCAAGAGACCCAGTACTTC	CSAVHRYQETQYF
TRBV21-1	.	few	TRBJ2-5	TGTGCCAGTAGGATAGACATTACCCAAGAGACCCAGTACTTC	CASRIDITQETQYF
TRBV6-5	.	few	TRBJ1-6	TGTGCCAGCAGTTACGCGGGACACCATAATTCACCCCTCCACTTT	CASSYAGHHNSPLHF
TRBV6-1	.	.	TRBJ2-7	TGTGCCAGCAGCACCAGTGGAGTAGGCCTCTACGAGCAGTACTTC	CASSTSGVGLYEQYF
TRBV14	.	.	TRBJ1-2	TGTGCCAGCAGCGAACCGAACTGGGCAGGGAGCAACTATGGCTACACCTTC	CASSEPNWAGSNYGYTF
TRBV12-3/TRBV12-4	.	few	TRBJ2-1	TGTGCCAGCAGCCTAGGGCCAGCGGAGTACAATGAGCAGTTCTTC	CASSLGPAEYNEQFF
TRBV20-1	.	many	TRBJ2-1	TGCAGTGCTACCAGGACGCCCGGTTACAATGAGCAGTTCTTC	CSATRTPGYNEQFF
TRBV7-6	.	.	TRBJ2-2	TGTGCCAGCAGCTCGGGACGGTCGAACACCGGGGAGCTGTTTTTT	CASSSGRSNTGELFF
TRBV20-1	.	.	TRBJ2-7	TGCAGTGCGGAAAGCCCAGGGAGCTCCTACGAGCAGTACTTC	CSAESPGSSYEQYF
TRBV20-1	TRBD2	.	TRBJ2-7	TGCAGTGCTAGACTAGTGTCTAGCGGCGAGCAGTACTTC	CSARLVSSGEQYF
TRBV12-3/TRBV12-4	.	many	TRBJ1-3	TGTGCCAGCAGACAGGAGAGCTCTGGAAACACCATATATTTT	CASRQESSGNTIYF
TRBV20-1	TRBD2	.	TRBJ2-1	TGCAGTGCTCCTGCCTGGACTAGTGGTGGGAATGAGCAGTTCTTC	CSAPAWTSGGNEQFF
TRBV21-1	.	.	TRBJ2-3	TGTGCCAGCAGCAAGAGTCTGGCGGGCCTCAGCACAGATACGCAGTATTTT	CASSKSLAGLSTDTQYF
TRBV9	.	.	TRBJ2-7	TGTGCCAGCAGCGTAGGGGCAGGCCTTTCCTACGAGCAGTACTTC	CASSVGAGLSYEQYF
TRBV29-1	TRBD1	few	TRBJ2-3	TGCAGCGTTGAGTCAGGGGGAGTAAGGGGTACGCAGTATTTT	CSVESGGVRGTQYF
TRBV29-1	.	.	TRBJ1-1	TGCAGCGTTGGCCCGGGGTCTGAAGCTTTCTTT	CSVGPGSEAFF
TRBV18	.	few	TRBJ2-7	TGTGCCAGCTCTAAGGACAGCCCTCCGTTGAGCGAGCAGTACTTC	CASSKDSPPLSEQYF